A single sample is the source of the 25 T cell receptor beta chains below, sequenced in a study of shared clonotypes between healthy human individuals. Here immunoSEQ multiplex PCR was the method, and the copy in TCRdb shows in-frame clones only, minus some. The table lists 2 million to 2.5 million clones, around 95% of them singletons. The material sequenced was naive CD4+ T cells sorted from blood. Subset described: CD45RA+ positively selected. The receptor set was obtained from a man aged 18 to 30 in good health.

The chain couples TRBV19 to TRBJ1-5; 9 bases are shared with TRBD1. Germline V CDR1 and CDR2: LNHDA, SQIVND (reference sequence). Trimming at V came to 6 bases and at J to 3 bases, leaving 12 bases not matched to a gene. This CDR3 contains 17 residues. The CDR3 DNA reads TGTGCCAGTAGCATCGTAGGGGACAGGGACAACAATCAGCCCCAGCATTTT. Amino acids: CASSIVGDRDNNQPQHF.

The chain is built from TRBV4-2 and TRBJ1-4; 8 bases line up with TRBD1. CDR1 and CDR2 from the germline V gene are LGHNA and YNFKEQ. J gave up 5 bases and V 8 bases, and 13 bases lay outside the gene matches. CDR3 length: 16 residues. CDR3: CASCFNQGAENEKLFF. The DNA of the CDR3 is TGTGCCAGCTGCTTCAACCAGGGGGCCGAAAATGAAAAACTGTTTTTT.

This CDR3 reads CASSQVRGRSPSNTGELFF. As DNA, the CDR3 is TGCGCCAGCAGCCAAGTGCGTGGGAGGTCTCCTTCGAACACCGGGGAGCTGTTTTTT. The chain links TRBV4-1 to TRBJ2-2; maybe TRBD2 (6 bases). Germline lookup yields CDR1 MGHRA and CDR2 YSYEKL. This CDR3 is 19 amino acids long. Trimming shortened V by 1 base and J by 0 bases, and 18 bases separated the two germline ends.

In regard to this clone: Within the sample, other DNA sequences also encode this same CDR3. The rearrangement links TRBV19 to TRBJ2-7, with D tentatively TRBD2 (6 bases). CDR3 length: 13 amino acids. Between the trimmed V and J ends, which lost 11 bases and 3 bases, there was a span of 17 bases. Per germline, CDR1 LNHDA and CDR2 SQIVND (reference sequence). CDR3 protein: CASSLGRGYEQYF. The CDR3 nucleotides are TGTGCCTCTAGTCTGGGGCGGGGCTACGAGCAGTACTTC.

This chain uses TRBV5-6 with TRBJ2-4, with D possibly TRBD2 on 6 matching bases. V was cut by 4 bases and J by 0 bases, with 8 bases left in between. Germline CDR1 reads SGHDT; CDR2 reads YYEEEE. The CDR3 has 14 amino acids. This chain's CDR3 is CASSKGLAKNIQYF. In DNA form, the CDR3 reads TGTGCCAGCAGCAAGGGACTAGCCAAAAACATTCAGTACTTC.

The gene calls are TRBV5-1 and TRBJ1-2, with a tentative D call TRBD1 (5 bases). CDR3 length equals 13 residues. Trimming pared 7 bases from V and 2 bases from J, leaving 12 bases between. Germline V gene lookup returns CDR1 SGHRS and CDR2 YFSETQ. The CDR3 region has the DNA TGCGCCAGCGGACCGGGACTAAACTATGGCTACACCTTC. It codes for CASGPGLNYGYTF.

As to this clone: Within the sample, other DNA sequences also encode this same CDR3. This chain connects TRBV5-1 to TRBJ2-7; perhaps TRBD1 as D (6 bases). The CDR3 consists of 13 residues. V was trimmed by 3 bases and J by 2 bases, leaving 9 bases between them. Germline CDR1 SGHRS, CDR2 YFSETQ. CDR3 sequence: CASSSTGAYEQYF. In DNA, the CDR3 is TGCGCCAGCAGCTCGACAGGAGCCTACGAGCAGTACTTC.

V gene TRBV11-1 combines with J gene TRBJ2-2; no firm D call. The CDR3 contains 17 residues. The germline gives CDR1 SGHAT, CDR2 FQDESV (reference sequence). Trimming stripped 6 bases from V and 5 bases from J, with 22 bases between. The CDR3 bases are TGTGCCAGCAGACCTCTGAGCGACCGGGCCCCGACCGGGGAGCTGTTTTTT. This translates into CASRPLSDRAPTGELFF.

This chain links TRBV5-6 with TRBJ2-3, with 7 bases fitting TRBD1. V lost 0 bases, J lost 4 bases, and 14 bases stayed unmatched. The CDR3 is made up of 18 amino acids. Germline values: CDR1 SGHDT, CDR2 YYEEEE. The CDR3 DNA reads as TGTGCCAGCAGCTTGGAAATATTAGGACAGGCGGTGGCAGATACGCAGTATTTT. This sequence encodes CASSLEILGQAVADTQYF.

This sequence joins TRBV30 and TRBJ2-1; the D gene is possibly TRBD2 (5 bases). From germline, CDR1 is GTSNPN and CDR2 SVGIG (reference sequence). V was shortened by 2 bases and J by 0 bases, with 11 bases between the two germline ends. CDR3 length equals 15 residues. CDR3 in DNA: TGTGCCTGGAGTCGCGGGCCGTCCTCCTACAATGAGCAGTTCTTC. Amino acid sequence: CAWSRGPSSYNEQFF.

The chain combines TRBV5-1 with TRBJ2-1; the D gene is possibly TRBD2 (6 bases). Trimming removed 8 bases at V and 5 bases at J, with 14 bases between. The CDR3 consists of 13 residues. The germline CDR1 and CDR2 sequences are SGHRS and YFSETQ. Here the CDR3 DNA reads TGCGCCAGTCGCTTAGCGGTCCACAATGAGCAGTTCTTC. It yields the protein CASRLAVHNEQFF.

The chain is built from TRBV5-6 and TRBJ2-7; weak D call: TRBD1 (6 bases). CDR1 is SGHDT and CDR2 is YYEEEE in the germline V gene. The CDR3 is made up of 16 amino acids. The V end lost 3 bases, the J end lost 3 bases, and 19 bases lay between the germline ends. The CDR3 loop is CASSSWGQKRNYEQYF. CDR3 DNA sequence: TGTGCCAGCAGCTCCTGGGGGCAGAAACGTAACTACGAGCAGTACTTC.

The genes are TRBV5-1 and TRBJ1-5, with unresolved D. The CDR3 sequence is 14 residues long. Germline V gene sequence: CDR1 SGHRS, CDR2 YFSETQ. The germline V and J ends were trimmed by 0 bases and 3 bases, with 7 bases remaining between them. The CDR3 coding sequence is TGCGCCAGCAGCTTGGACTCAGTCAATCAGCCCCAGCATTTT. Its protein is CASSLDSVNQPQHF.

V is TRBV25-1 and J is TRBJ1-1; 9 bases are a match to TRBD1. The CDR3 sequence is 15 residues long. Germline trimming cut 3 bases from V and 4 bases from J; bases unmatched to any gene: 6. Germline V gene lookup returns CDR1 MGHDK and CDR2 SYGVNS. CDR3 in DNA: TGTGCCAGCAGTGATCCGGGACAGGGTGGCACTGAAGCTTTCTTT. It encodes CASSDPGQGGTEAFF.

In DNA, the CDR3 is TGTGCCATCAGGGGGGTGGCCTACGAGCAGTACTTC. Translating it yields CAIRGVAYEQYF. V gene TRBV10-3 combines with J gene TRBJ2-7; either TRBD1 or TRBD2 may supply D (5 bases each). The CDR3 length is 12 residues. Trimming left V 6 bases short and J 2 bases short, with 8 bases between. Germline CDR1 ENHRY, CDR2 SYGVKD.

CDR3 loop: CASSPQPGPANYGYTF. Written as DNA, the CDR3 is TGTGCCAGCTCACCACAACCGGGTCCAGCTAACTATGGCTACACCTTC. V gene TRBV18 combines with J gene TRBJ1-2, with D unclear. V was cut by 1 base and J by 0 bases, with 12 bases left in between. The germline CDR1 and CDR2 sequences are KGHSH and LQKENI. The CDR3 extends over 16 amino acids.

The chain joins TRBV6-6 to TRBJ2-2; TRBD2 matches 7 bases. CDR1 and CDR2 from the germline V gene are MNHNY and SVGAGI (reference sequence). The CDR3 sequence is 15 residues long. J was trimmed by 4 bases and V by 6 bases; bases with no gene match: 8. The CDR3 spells CASRPGGSGTGELFF. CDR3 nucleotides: TGTGCCAGCAGGCCCGGGGGGTCGGGCACCGGGGAGCTGTTTTTT.

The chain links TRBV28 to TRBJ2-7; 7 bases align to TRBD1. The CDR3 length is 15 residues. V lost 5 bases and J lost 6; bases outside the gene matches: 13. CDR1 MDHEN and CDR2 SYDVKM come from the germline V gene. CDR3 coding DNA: TGTGCCAGCAGTCAGACGGGACAGACCCAGAGCGAGCAGTACTTC. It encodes CASSQTGQTQSEQYF.

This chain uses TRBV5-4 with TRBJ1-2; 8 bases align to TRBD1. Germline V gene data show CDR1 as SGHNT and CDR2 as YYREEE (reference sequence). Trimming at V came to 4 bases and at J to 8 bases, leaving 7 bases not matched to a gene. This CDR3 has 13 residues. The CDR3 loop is CASSHTGGVGYTF. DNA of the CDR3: TGTGCCAGCAGCCATACAGGGGGTGTGGGCTACACCTTC.

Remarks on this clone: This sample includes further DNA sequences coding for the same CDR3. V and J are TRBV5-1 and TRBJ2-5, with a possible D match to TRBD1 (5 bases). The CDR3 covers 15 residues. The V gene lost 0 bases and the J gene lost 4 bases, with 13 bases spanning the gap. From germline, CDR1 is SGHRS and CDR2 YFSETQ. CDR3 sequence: CASSLEGQGRETQYF. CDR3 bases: TGCGCCAGCAGCTTGGAAGGGCAGGGTCGAGAGACCCAGTACTTC.

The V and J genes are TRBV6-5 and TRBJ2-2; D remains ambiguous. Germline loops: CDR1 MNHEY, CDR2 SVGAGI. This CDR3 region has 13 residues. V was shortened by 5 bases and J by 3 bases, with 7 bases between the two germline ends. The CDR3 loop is CASSLVDTGELFF. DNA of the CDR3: TGTGCCAGCAGTCTTGTGGACACCGGGGAGCTGTTTTTT.

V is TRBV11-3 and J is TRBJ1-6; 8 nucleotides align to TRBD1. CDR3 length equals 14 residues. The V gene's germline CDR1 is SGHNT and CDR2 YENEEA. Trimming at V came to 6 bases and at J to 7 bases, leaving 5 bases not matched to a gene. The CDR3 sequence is CASSLQGANSPLHF. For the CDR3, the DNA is TGTGCCAGCAGTCTCCAGGGGGCCAATTCACCCCTCCACTTT.

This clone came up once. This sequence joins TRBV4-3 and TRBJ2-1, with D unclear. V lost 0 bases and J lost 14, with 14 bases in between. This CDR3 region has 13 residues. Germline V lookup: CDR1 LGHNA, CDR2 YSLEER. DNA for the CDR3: TGCGCCAGCAGCCAAGATCGGTCGGTTTCGAAGTTCTTC. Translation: CASSQDRSVSKFF.

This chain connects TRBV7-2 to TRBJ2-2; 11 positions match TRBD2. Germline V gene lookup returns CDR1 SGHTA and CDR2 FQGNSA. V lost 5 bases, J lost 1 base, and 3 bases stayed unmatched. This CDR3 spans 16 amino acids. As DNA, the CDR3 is TGTGCCAGCAGCATGGGACTAGCGGTGAACACCGGGGAGCTGTTTTTT. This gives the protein CASSMGLAVNTGELFF.

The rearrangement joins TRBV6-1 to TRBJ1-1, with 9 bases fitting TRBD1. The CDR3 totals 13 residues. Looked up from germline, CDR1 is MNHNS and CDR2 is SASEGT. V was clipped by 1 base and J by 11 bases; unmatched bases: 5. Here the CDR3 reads CASSEVDRGEAFF. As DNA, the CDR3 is TGTGCCAGCAGTGAAGTGGACAGGGGAGAGGCTTTCTTT.